This TCR beta chain was recovered during a study of cytomegalovirus exposure and HLA in healthy donors. V lost 0 bases and J 4 bases, leaving 12 bases between the germline ends. CDR1 and CDR2 (germline): LGHNA, YSLEER. The CDR3 loop spans 15 amino acids. Primers: 60 Vbeta forward and 13 Jbeta reverse. The table came from immunoSEQ multiplex PCR; TCRdb's copy has only in-frame clones and leaves some out. The profile shows almost 200,000 clones, more than 75% of them singletons. This TCR was recovered from a male donor in good health and CMV-seropositive. The rearrangement links TRBV4-3 to TRBJ1-2; D is ambiguous. Input material: PBMCs. CDR3 protein: CASSQDRVSLYGYTF. DNA for the CDR3: TGCGCCAGCAGCCAAGATAGAGTTAGTCTCTATGGCTACACCTTC.